A single sample gave rise to the 23 T cell receptor beta chains below, sequenced in a study of blood T cell repertoires in COVID-19. Repertoires were generated with immunoSEQ multiplex PCR, while TCRdb's copy carries only in-frame clones and drops some. The sample carries 250,000 or so clones, around 90% recorded once. Sample: PBMCs or T cells enriched from blood (not recorded which). The receptors stem from a woman aged 25 to 39 with acute COVID-19.

The CDR3 is CSVGGRLNTEAFF. In nucleotides, the CDR3 is TGCAGCGTCGGGGGGCGTCTCAACACTGAAGCTTTCTTT. V is TRBV29-1 and J is TRBJ1-1; possibly TRBD1 for D (6 bases). The V gene lost 6 bases and the J gene lost 2 bases, with 13 bases spanning the gap. CDR3 size: 13 residues. CDR1 and CDR2 (germline): SQVTM, ANQGSEA.

The rearrangement links TRBV27 to TRBJ2-3, with 12 bases aligning to TRBD2. With 8 bases clipped from V and 4 bases from J, the junction kept 10 bases outside the gene matches. Germline values: CDR1 MNHEY, CDR2 SMNVEV (reference sequence). CDR3 size: 16 residues. CDR3 DNA sequence: TGTGCCAGCGGCCGGACTAGCGGGGTCTTGGCAGATACGCAGTATTTT. It codes for CASGRTSGVLADTQYF.

The chain recombines TRBV10-1 with TRBJ2-7; D is unclear. CDR1 is WNHNN and CDR2 is SYGVQD in the germline V gene (reference sequence). The CDR3 contains 15 residues. Trimming took off 6 bases at V and 3 bases at J, with 18 bases between the two ends. The CDR3 DNA reads as TGCGCCAGCAGAGGTTCCCCGAGCTACTACTACGAGCAGTACTTC. Residues: CASRGSPSYYYEQYF.

The rearrangement uses TRBV4-1 and TRBJ1-4, with 8 bases identical to TRBD1. The CDR3 sequence is 15 residues long. The germline CDR1 and CDR2 sequences are MGHRA and YSYEKL. Trimming took 4 bases from V and 3 from J; bases not matched to a gene: 4. For the CDR3, the DNA is TGCGCCAGCAGCCGGCAACAGGGGGCTAATGAAAAACTGTTTTTT. It codes for CASSRQQGANEKLFF.

The J gene is TRBJ2-5, the V gene TRBV6-5, with D possibly matching TRBD2 (7 bases). CDR1 and CDR2 (germline): MNHEY, SVGAGI. The CDR3 length is 14 residues. V was cut by 8 bases and J by 4 bases, with 17 bases left in between. DNA for the CDR3: TGTGCCAGCCAAGGGGGAGGGCCAGGAGAGACCCAGTACTTC. As protein: CASQGGGPGETQYF.

The chain has TRBV3-1 (or the pseudogene TRBV3-2) and TRBJ2-2, with 8 nucleotides matching TRBD1. CDR1 is LGHDT and CDR2 is YNNKEL in the germline V gene (reference sequence). V trimming: 6 bases; J trimming: 2 bases; junction bases outside the gene matches: 2. The CDR3 runs to 14 residues. For the CDR3, the DNA is TGTGCCAGCAGAGCAGGGGGCAACACCGGGGAGCTGTTTTTT. It encodes CASRAGGNTGELFF.

The CDR3 protein is CASSKEVRGRTGELFF. In DNA, the CDR3 is TGTGCCAGCAGCAAAGAGGTCAGGGGGCGCACCGGGGAGCTGTTTTTT. This rearrangement joins TRBV11-1 to TRBJ2-2; 8 bases are a match to TRBD1. V dropped 5 bases and J dropped 4; count of bases not matched to a gene: 9. CDR3 size: 16 residues. Looked up from germline, CDR1 is SGHAT and CDR2 is FQDESV (reference sequence). Looking up the rest from reference TRBV11-1 and TRBJ2-2 gives the full variable domain: EAEVAQSPRYKITEKSQAVAFWCDPISGHATLYWYRQILGQGPELLVQFQDESVVDDSQLPKDRFSAERLKGVDSTLKIQPAELGDSAMYLCASSKEVRGRTGELFFGEGSRLTVL.

The rearrangement links TRBV29-1 to TRBJ2-1, with 9 positions matching TRBD2. The CDR3 is made up of 13 amino acids. The germline gives CDR1 SQVTM, CDR2 ANQGSEA. DNA for the CDR3: TGCAGTTCAGCGGGGGGTCTCTACAATGAGCAGTTCTTC. Its protein is CSSAGGLYNEQFF.

The chain joins TRBV28 to TRBJ2-5; TRBD2 might be the D (6 bases). The ends were cut back, 6 bases at V and 10 bases at J, with 15 bases in the middle. The CDR3 sequence is 12 residues long. Germline V gene data show CDR1 as MDHEN and CDR2 as SYDVKM. This CDR3 reads CASSLLGGGQYF. CDR3 DNA sequence: TGTGCCAGCAGCCTCCTGGGGGGAGGCCAGTACTTC.

The chain employs TRBV11-3 and TRBJ2-1; 11 bases line up with TRBD2. J was trimmed by 3 bases and V by 4 bases; bases with no gene match: 14. Germline V lookup: CDR1 SGHNT, CDR2 YENEEA. The CDR3 contains 19 residues. The CDR3 nucleotides are TGTGCCAGCAGCTCTCCGAAGTCCGGGACTAGCGGATACTACAATGAGCAGTTCTTC. It is translated as CASSSPKSGTSGYYNEQFF. The variable domain in full, with the rest retrieved from reference TRBV11-3 and TRBJ2-1, is EAGVVQSPRYKIIEKKQPVAFWCNPISGHNTLYWYLQNLGQGPELLIRYENEEAVDDSQLPKDRFSAERLKGVDSTLKIQPAELGDSAVYLCASSSPKSGTSGYYNEQFFGPGTRLTVL.

The genes are TRBV7-9 and TRBJ2-5, with TRBD1 matching 8 bases. V trimming: 1 base; J trimming: 2 bases; junction bases outside the gene matches: 3. This CDR3 region has 15 residues. CDR1 is SEHNR and CDR2 is FQNEAQ in the germline V gene (reference sequence). The CDR3 DNA sequence: TGTGCCAGCAGCTTAGGCCAGGGGGCTCAAGAGACCCAGTACTTC. Protein product: CASSLGQGAQETQYF.

This rearrangement joins TRBV28 to TRBJ1-6; 10 nucleotides agree with TRBD1. Germline V gene sequence: CDR1 MDHEN, CDR2 SYDVKM. Germline trimming cut 6 bases from V and 11 bases from J; bases unmatched to any gene: 13. CDR3 length equals 16 residues. CDR3 bases: TGTGCCAGCAGCCGGCCCCAGACAGGGGGCAAGACACCCCTCCACTTT. Protein product: CASSRPQTGGKTPLHF.

This clone was recorded only once. The chain couples TRBV7-9 to TRBJ2-7; 8 nucleotides agree with TRBD1. In germline, CDR1 is SEHNR, CDR2 FQNEAQ (reference sequence). The length of the CDR3 is 16 residues. The junction had 11 bases not matched to a gene; V was cut back by 3 bases and J by 4 bases. The CDR3 DNA sequence: TGTGCCAGCAGCTTTCACGTCGGGACAGGCGGTTACGAGCAGTACTTC. The encoded protein is CASSFHVGTGGYEQYF.

The rearrangement uses TRBV7-9 and TRBJ2-1; D may be TRBD2 (5 bases). Trimming shortened V by 0 bases and J by 6 bases, and 9 bases separated the two germline ends. From germline, CDR1 is SEHNR and CDR2 FQNEAQ (reference sequence). This CDR3 contains 14 residues. CDR3 in DNA: TGTGCCAGCAGCTTAGCGGGAGTTGGCAATGAGCAGTTCTTC. Protein sequence: CASSLAGVGNEQFF.

This clone is a singleton in its sample. J is TRBJ1-4 and V is TRBV28, with 9 nucleotides matching TRBD1. J was trimmed by 4 bases and V by 7 bases; bases with no gene match: 7. The CDR3 is made up of 15 amino acids. Per the germline V gene, CDR1 is MDHEN and CDR2 is SYDVKM. Here the CDR3 DNA reads TGTGCCAGCACCATTGGGACAGGGTATAATGAAAAACTGTTTTTT. It codes for CASTIGTGYNEKLFF.

This clone was detected once. This rearrangement joins TRBV28 to TRBJ2-7, with 7 bases that match TRBD1. V shed 2 bases, J shed 3 bases, and the junction held 4 bases outside the gene matches. The CDR3 consists of 14 residues. Germline V gene lookup returns CDR1 MDHEN and CDR2 SYDVKM. The CDR3 DNA follows: TGTGCCAGCAGTTTAGGACAGGCCCACTACGAGCAGTACTTC. It is translated as CASSLGQAHYEQYF.

The rearrangement joins TRBV7-2 to TRBJ2-7, with D tentatively TRBD2 (6 bases). V lost 8 bases, J lost 0 bases, and 14 bases lay in between. The length of the CDR3 is 14 residues. Germline-derived CDR1 and CDR2 are SGHTA and FQGNSA. The CDR3 DNA is TGTGCCAGCTCGGGACTGAGGAGCTCCTACGAGCAGTACTTC. Amino acid sequence: CASSGLRSSYEQYF. Based on the CDR3 plus reference TRBV7-2 and TRBJ2-7, the full variable domain is GAGVSQSPSNKVTEKGKDVELRCDPISGHTALYWYRQSLGQGLEFLIYFQGNSAPDKSGLPSDRFSAERTGGSVSTLTIQRTQQEDSAVYLCASSGLRSSYEQYFGPGTRLTVT.

The V and J genes are TRBV5-1 and TRBJ2-5, with 12 bases identical to TRBD2. Germline CDR1 SGHRS, CDR2 YFSETQ. The junction had 4 bases not matched to a gene; V was cut back by 0 bases and J by 4 bases. This CDR3 contains 16 residues. This chain's CDR3 is CASSLVTSGSLETQYF. DNA for the CDR3: TGCGCCAGCAGCTTGGTGACTAGCGGGAGTTTAGAGACCCAGTACTTC.

The chain links TRBV6-5 to TRBJ2-1; D may be TRBD1 (5 bases). Germline V gene data show CDR1 as MNHEY and CDR2 as SVGAGI. Trimming left V 4 bases short and J 6 bases short, with 7 bases between. The CDR3 covers 12 residues. This CDR3 reads CASSFRVNEQFF. The CDR3 DNA reads TGTGCCAGCAGTTTCAGGGTCAATGAGCAGTTCTTC.

This clone has a single count. The chain carries TRBV28 and TRBJ2-1; D is perhaps TRBD2 (6 bases). The length of the CDR3 is 14 residues. Germline V gene data show CDR1 as MDHEN and CDR2 as SYDVKM. The V gene lost 7 bases and the J gene lost 4 bases, with 14 bases spanning the gap. CDR3 coding DNA: TGTGCCAGCACCAGCGGGCCGGCTTACAATGAGCAGTTCTTC. The encoded protein is CASTSGPAYNEQFF.

This chain connects TRBV9 to TRBJ1-4; no firm D call. The CDR3 consists of 14 residues. V gave up 4 bases and J gave up 2 bases, with 9 bases separating them. Germline V gene lookup returns CDR1 SGDLS and CDR2 YYNGEE. The CDR3 protein is CASSRYSTNEKLFF. The CDR3 nucleotides are TGTGCCAGCAGCAGATACAGCACTAATGAAAAACTGTTTTTT.

The chain couples TRBV7-9 to TRBJ2-7, with D uncertain. Trimming took off 7 bases at V and 5 bases at J, with 12 bases between the two ends. Germline CDR1 reads SEHNR; CDR2 reads FQNEAQ (reference sequence). This CDR3 has 12 amino acids. CDR3 in DNA: TGTGCCAGCACCCTTAACCAGGACGAGCAGTACTTC. This translates into CASTLNQDEQYF.

The V and J genes are TRBV28 and TRBJ2-3, with TRBD2 as a possible D gene (6 bases). Germline V lookup: CDR1 MDHEN, CDR2 SYDVKM. Deletions cut 5 bases from V and 8 bases from J, with 23 bases between. This CDR3 is 16 amino acids long. Written as DNA, the CDR3 is TGTGCCAGCAGTCGACCAGCCGGGACTCCGGGCTTTACGCAGTATTTT. The encoded protein is CASSRPAGTPGFTQYF.